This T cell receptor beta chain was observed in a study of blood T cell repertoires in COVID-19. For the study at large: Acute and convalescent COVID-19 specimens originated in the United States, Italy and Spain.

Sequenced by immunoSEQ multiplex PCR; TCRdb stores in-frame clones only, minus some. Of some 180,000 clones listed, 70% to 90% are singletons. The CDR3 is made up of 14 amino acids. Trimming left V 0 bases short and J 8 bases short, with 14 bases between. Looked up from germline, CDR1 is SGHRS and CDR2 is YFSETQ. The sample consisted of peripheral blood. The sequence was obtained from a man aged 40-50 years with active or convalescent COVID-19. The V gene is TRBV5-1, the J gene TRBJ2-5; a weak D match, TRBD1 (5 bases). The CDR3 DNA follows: TGCGCCAGCAGCTTGGAGGGGTCCCTTAGTACCCAGTACTTC. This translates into CASSLEGSLSTQYF. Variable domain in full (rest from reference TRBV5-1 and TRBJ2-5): KAGVTQTPRYLIKTRGQQVTLSCSPISGHRSVSWYQQTPGQGLQFLFEYFSETQRNKGNFPGRFSGRQFSNSRSEMNVSTLELGDSALYLCASSLEGSLSTQYFGPGTRLLVL.